Listed here are 6 T cell receptor beta chains from one sample, sequenced in a study of blood T cell repertoires in COVID-19. Some clones are missing from TCRdb's copy, which holds only in-frame ones; the method was immunoSEQ multiplex PCR. The table lists approximately 180,000 clones, 88% of them singletons. The sample comprised peripheral blood. These receptors came from a man aged 40-49 years with active or convalescent COVID-19.

The chain carries TRBV4-2 and TRBJ1-1; TRBD1 aligns across 9 bases. CDR1 and CDR2 (germline): LGHNA, YNFKEQ. The CDR3 sequence is 15 residues long. The V segment lost 4 bases and the J segment 4 bases; nucleotides outside the gene matches: 7. The CDR3: CASSLTGTGTTEAFF. CDR3 nucleotide sequence: TGTGCCAGCAGCCTAACCGGGACAGGGACCACTGAAGCTTTCTTT.

The CDR3 DNA sequence: TGCGCCAGCAGGCTTGGAGGGCTCTATGGCTACACCTTC. Its protein is CASRLGGLYGYTF. The rearrangement joins TRBV23-1 to TRBJ1-2; D is undetermined. TRBV23-1 is designated an ORF whose function remains uncertain. CDR3 length: 13 amino acids. The germline V and J ends were trimmed by 6 bases and 4 bases, with 12 bases remaining between them.

This clone was counted once. The chain employs TRBV19 and TRBJ1-4, with D possibly TRBD1 on 5 matching bases. Germline CDR1 LNHDA, CDR2 SQIVND (reference sequence). Trimming removed 6 bases at V and 8 bases at J, with 16 bases between. The CDR3 loop spans 14 amino acids. The CDR3 bases are TGTGCCAGTAGACTACAGGCACTGGAAGAAAAACTGTTTTTT. Residues: CASRLQALEEKLFF.

This clone was recorded once. The J gene is TRBJ1-1, the V gene TRBV6-4, with 8 bases fitting TRBD1. Per the germline V gene, CDR1 is MRHNA and CDR2 is SNTAGT. J was trimmed by 10 bases and V by 4 bases; bases with no gene match: 8. The CDR3 extends over 13 amino acids. CDR3 sequence reads: CASSAATTGGAFF. The CDR3 DNA reads TGTGCCAGCAGTGCCGCCACCACAGGGGGAGCTTTCTTT.

The gene calls are TRBV5-6 and TRBJ2-3; 10 nucleotides line up with TRBD2. The CDR3 totals 18 residues. CDR1 SGHDT and CDR2 YYEEEE come from the germline V gene. J gave up 8 bases and V 4 bases, and 19 bases lay outside the gene matches. The CDR3 sequence: CASSALAGGTSAPGTQYF. The CDR3 region has the DNA TGTGCCAGCAGCGCGCTTGCGGGAGGGACTAGCGCCCCCGGTACGCAGTATTTT. Using reference TRBV5-6 and TRBJ2-3 for the parts outside the CDR3, the full variable domain is DAGVTQSPTHLIKTRGQQVTLRCSPKSGHDTVSWYQQALGQGPQFIFQYYEEEERQRGNFPDRFSGHQFPNYSSELNVNALLLGDSALYLCASSALAGGTSAPGTQYFGPGTRLTVL.

V is TRBV5-5 and J is TRBJ1-5; the D gene is possibly TRBD1 (5 bases). CDR3 length: 14 amino acids. V lost 3 bases, J lost 0 bases, and 7 bases lay in between. CDR1 is SGHKS and CDR2 is YYEKEE in the germline V gene (reference sequence). CDR3: CASSWTNSNQPQHF. The DNA of the CDR3 is TGTGCCAGCAGCTGGACAAATAGCAATCAGCCCCAGCATTTT.